These 20 T cell receptor beta chains were sequenced from one sample in a study of T cells after somatic rescue of genetic block. Sequencing used immunoSEQ multiplex PCR; TCRdb keeps in-frame clones, though not all of them. The data contain fewer than 150,000 clones, under 95% of them singletons. Material: peripheral blood mononuclear cells (PBMCs). The source of these receptors is a woman between 18 and 29 years old.

V usage is TRBV5-5 and J usage is TRBJ2-7; 8 bases agree with TRBD1. Germline values: CDR1 SGHKS, CDR2 YYEKEE (reference sequence). There are 14 residues in the CDR3. The V gene end was trimmed by 4 bases and the J gene end by 3 bases; junction bases not matched to a gene: 6. CDR3 nucleotide sequence: TGTGCCAGCAGCCAAGACGGGACAGGCTACGAGCAGTACTTC. It yields the protein CASSQDGTGYEQYF.

The gene calls are TRBV5-1 and TRBJ2-1; TRBD2 matches at 8 bases. The CDR3 runs 19 residues. Per germline, CDR1 SGHRS and CDR2 YFSETQ. The V and J ends lost 4 bases and 2 bases, in that order; junction bases with no gene match: 17. The DNA for the CDR3 is TGCGCCAGCAGCCTGGGGCGGGGGGCGATAAGTCGTACCTACAATGAGCAGTTCTTC. Encoded protein: CASSLGRGAISRTYNEQFF.

The chain employs TRBV4-3 and TRBJ1-1; no clear D gene. Trimming took off 3 bases at V and 1 base at J, with 9 bases between the two ends. The CDR3 runs to 14 residues. CDR1 and CDR2 (germline): LGHNA, YSLEER. CDR3 loop: CASSHYAENTEAFF. DNA for the CDR3: TGCGCCAGCAGCCACTACGCGGAGAACACTGAAGCTTTCTTT.

This chain joins TRBV5-1 and TRBJ2-1; D may be TRBD1 (7 bases). This CDR3 region has 17 residues. Trimming shortened V by 2 bases and J by 4 bases, and 19 bases separated the two germline ends. Germline V lookup: CDR1 SGHRS, CDR2 YFSETQ. This CDR3 is CASSLSQGGATYNEQFF. The DNA for the CDR3 is TGCGCCAGCAGCTTATCTCAGGGGGGAGCGACTTACAATGAGCAGTTCTTC.

The J gene is TRBJ1-2, the V gene TRBV7-6; D gene unclear. With 4 bases removed from V and 8 bases from J, the gap between germline ends came to 17 bases. The CDR3 is made up of 14 amino acids. The germline CDR1 and CDR2 sequences are SGHVS and FNYEAQ. DNA for the CDR3: TGTGCCAGCAGCTCCCGAAGGCCAGGAGAAGGCTACACCTTC. Protein product: CASSSRRPGEGYTF.

This clone showed up just a few times. V gene TRBV19 combines with J gene TRBJ1-2, with a possible D match to TRBD1 (6 bases). This CDR3 region has 12 residues. Trimming took 3 bases from V and 7 from J, leaving 9 bases between them. Germline CDR1 and CDR2: LNHDA and SQIVND (reference sequence). The CDR3 DNA is TGTGCCAGTAGTATCGGGACACTTGGCTACACCTTC. Translating it yields CASSIGTLGYTF.

V and J are TRBV2 and TRBJ2-1; possible D gene TRBD1, 5 bases. The CDR3 runs 12 residues. V gave up 6 bases and J gave up 14 bases, with 17 bases separating them. The germline gives CDR1 SNHLY, CDR2 FYNNEI. CDR3 DNA sequence: TGTGCCAGCAGGGGAAAAGGACAAGAGGAGTTCTTC. Translation: CASRGKGQEEFF.

The chain uses TRBV5-8 and TRBJ2-7; the D is unclear. Germline CDR1 is SGHTS and CDR2 is YDEGEE. This CDR3 region has 12 residues. Trimming stripped 4 bases from V and 5 bases from J, with 10 bases between. The CDR3 region is CASSLRGHEQYF. For the CDR3, the DNA is TGTGCCAGCAGCCTGAGAGGCCACGAGCAGTACTTC.

This chain's CDR3 is CASSTRGDYGYTF. DNA of the CDR3: TGTGCCAGCAGTACCAGGGGTGACTATGGCTACACCTTC. This chain joins TRBV28 and TRBJ1-2; the D gene is possibly TRBD1 (6 bases). The length of the CDR3 is 13 residues. V was cut by 5 bases and J by 3 bases, with 10 bases left in between. Germline lookup yields CDR1 MDHEN and CDR2 SYDVKM.

The V and J genes are TRBV5-1 and TRBJ2-2, with D possibly matching TRBD2 (7 bases). The V end was cut by 0 bases, the J end by 4 bases, with 13 bases between. The germline V gene has CDR1 SGHRS and CDR2 YFSETQ. The CDR3 totals 16 residues. The CDR3 DNA is TGCGCCAGCAGCTTGGTTGGGGGGGCGCCCACCGGGGAGCTGTTTTTT. This sequence encodes CASSLVGGAPTGELFF.

V gene TRBV4-3 combines with J gene TRBJ2-2; 9 bases match TRBD2. Germline assignment: CDR1 LGHNA and CDR2 YSLEER. The CDR3 totals 19 residues. V dropped 1 base and J dropped 0; count of bases not matched to a gene: 9. The DNA of the CDR3 is TGCGCCAGCAGCCAAGGGGCTAGCGGGGCGATCGCGAACACCGGGGAGCTGTTTTTT. As protein: CASSQGASGAIANTGELFF.

Here the CDR3 reads CASSGVHTQYF. The CDR3 nucleotides are TGCGCCAGCAGTGGGGTGCATACGCAGTATTTT. The chain joins TRBV10-2 to TRBJ2-3, with no clear D. Looked up from germline, CDR1 is WSHSY and CDR2 is SAAADI. This CDR3 spans 11 amino acids. The V and J ends lost 4 bases and 7 bases respectively, with 6 bases between them.

This chain connects TRBV7-3 to TRBJ2-2; D not certain. Trimming took off 4 bases at V and 1 base at J, with 7 bases between the two ends. CDR1 is SGHTA, CDR2 FQGTGA, per germline. This CDR3 is 14 amino acids long. CDR3 nucleotides: TGTGCCAGCAGCTCCAGTGGGAACACCGGGGAGCTGTTTTTT. This encodes CASSSSGNTGELFF. The full variable domain, in which reference TRBV7-3 and TRBJ2-2 provide the parts outside the CDR3, is GAGVSQTPSNKVTEKGKYVELRCDPISGHTALYWYRQSLGQGPEFLIYFQGTGAADDSGLPNDRFFAVRPEGSVSTLKIQRTERGDSAVYLCASSSSGNTGELFFGEGSRLTVL.

This clone showed up just once. V usage is TRBV18 and J usage is TRBJ2-3; D gene uncertain. From germline, CDR1 is KGHSH and CDR2 LQKENI. The CDR3 consists of 14 residues. V was cut by 3 bases and J by 2 bases, with 9 bases left in between. The CDR3 region has the DNA TGTGCCAGCTCACCTACACCAATCACAGATACGCAGTATTTT. Its translation: CASSPTPITDTQYF. Variable domain in full (rest from reference TRBV18 and TRBJ2-3): NAGVMQNPRHLVRRRGQEARLRCSPMKGHSHVYWYRQLPEEGLKFMVYLQKENIIDESGMPKERFSAEFPKEGPSILRIQQVVRGDSAAYFCASSPTPITDTQYFGPGTRLTVL.

The chain employs TRBV7-6 and TRBJ1-3; D uncertain. Germline loops: CDR1 SGHVS, CDR2 FNYEAQ. The CDR3 is 16 residues long. Trimming removed 1 base from V and 1 base from J, with 11 bases in between. As DNA, the CDR3 is TGTGCCAGCAGCTTAGGGGCCCTCTCATCTGGAAACACCATATATTTT. Protein: CASSLGALSSGNTIYF.

This clone was seen more than once but under ten times. This chain connects TRBV19 to TRBJ1-2; D is unresolved. Germline values: CDR1 LNHDA, CDR2 SQIVND (reference sequence). Trimming took off 1 base at V and 0 bases at J, with 6 bases between the two ends. This CDR3 is 14 amino acids long. This CDR3 is CASSIAAANYGYTF. In DNA form, the CDR3 reads TGTGCCAGTAGTATAGCGGCAGCTAACTATGGCTACACCTTC.

V and J are TRBV4-1 and TRBJ2-7; weak D call: TRBD2 (6 bases). This CDR3 has 15 residues. Trimming left V 4 bases short and J 2 bases short, with 15 bases between. Germline-derived CDR1 and CDR2 are MGHRA and YSYEKL. DNA for the CDR3: TGCGCCAGCAGCCGGGGCGGGCGGGGACCCTACGAGCAGTACTTC. This gives the protein CASSRGGRGPYEQYF.

The V and J genes are TRBV2 and TRBJ1-1, with D possibly being TRBD1 (5 bases). V lost 6 bases and J 1 base, leaving 9 bases between the germline ends. The CDR3 runs to 13 residues. Looked up from germline, CDR1 is SNHLY and CDR2 is FYNNEI. The CDR3 sequence: CASREDKNTEAFF. The CDR3, as DNA: TGTGCCAGCAGAGAGGACAAGAACACTGAAGCTTTCTTT.

This clone was found a few times. V usage is TRBV30 and J usage is TRBJ2-2, with 9 bases that match TRBD1. This CDR3 is built from 12 residues. Germline CDR1 is GTSNPN and CDR2 is SVGIG (reference sequence). The V and J ends lost 5 bases and 9 bases, in that order; junction bases with no gene match: 4. CDR3 nucleotides: TGTGCCTGGGGGGGACAGGGCTGGGAGCTGTTTTTT. This gives the protein CAWGGQGWELFF.

This sequence joins TRBV6-1 and TRBJ1-2; weak D call: TRBD1 (6 bases). Germline CDR1 and CDR2: MNHNS and SASEGT. Trimming removed 7 bases from V and 1 base from J, with 7 bases in between. This CDR3 is built from 12 residues. CDR3 in amino acids: CASNRVNYGYTF. In DNA, the CDR3 is TGTGCCAGCAACAGGGTTAACTATGGCTACACCTTC.